This entry concerns a single T cell receptor (beta chain). Its antigen is currently not known. No much larger clone exists at a distance of one base, and base qualities are not known. The CDR3 measures 14 amino acids from cysteine to phenylalanine. Left in the record is the CDR3 DNA by itself, 42 bases read in frame from the first base. V and J are truncated by 1 base and 3 bases respectively, leaving an intervening sequence of 10 bases. The germline V gene gives CDR1 as SGHVS and CDR2 as FNYEAQ. The data were taken from a study of blood T cell repertoires in COVID-19 (dated by TCRdb to 2018 to 2021). Broadly, across the study: The collaborator samples originated in the United States, Italy and Spain and spanned the acute and convalescent phases of COVID-19. The prospective study material was composed of cDNA or gDNA derived from T cells, B-cell-depleted T cells, or PBMCs. Subjects who had been exposed to COVID-19, were actively infected with it, or had recovered from it provided the deeply sampled blood TCRbeta repertoires that made up the dataset. The repertoires were made available in a free public database intended to serve as a resource for research on the immune response to SARS-CoV-2. The samples were drawn from the first 160 participants of the ongoing ImmuneRACE study and from about 1,200 subjects provided by 6 global collaborators. The sample metadata nearly always contained a de-identified subject ID, COVID-19 status, age in years and sex. Where available, HLA class I and class II types were obtained from metadata supplied by the sample provider rather than from assay-based typing.

Results and caveats for the whole study, not just this receptor: Clinical and demographic metadata were provided uncurated, with the amount varying by source and participant.

One collaborating source in Seattle enrolled patients during active infection and followed them longitudinally through the course of disease. Collaborating institutions collected whole blood in K2EDTA tubes following their own protocols. For TCRbeta analysis, collaborators shipped samples as frozen whole blood, isolated PBMCs, or DNA extracted from either of those sample types. TCRbeta CDR3 regions were amplified from genomic DNA using the immunoSEQ Assay, a bias-controlled multiplex PCR. Per the source publication's procedure: Within the assay, amplification of reference gene primers was used to estimate how many nucleated cells each sample contained. To quantify the absolute abundance of each unique TCRbeta CDR3 rearrangement, sequence reads were collapsed and filtered. For each sample, productive Simpson clonality was calculated as the square root of Simpson's diversity index over productive rearrangements. In its TCRdb copy, this immuneACCESS table keeps in-frame sequences only and misses some clones. Where compared with another copy, unresolved V genes explain less than half of these, and the others have no known cause. V, J and clone size are those of that table, while D and trimming were read from the DNA. In all, the sample holds 150,000 to 200,000 clones, and about four fifths of those were seen once. Of the sample, roughly 12% falls within the top ten clones.

The sequenced sample consisted of peripheral blood. The rearranged segments are TRBV7-6 and TRBJ2-7, and perhaps TRBD1 as D gene, on 6 matching bases. The TCR sequence derives from a woman aged 80 or older with COVID-19, enrolled during active disease. The CDR3 protein: CASSLGGPYYEQYF. The nucleotide sequence reads as follows: TGTGCCAGCAGCTTAGGGGGGCCCTACTACGAGCAGTACTTC.